A selection of T cell receptor beta chains follows, all from one sample in a study of blood T cell repertoires in COVID-19. Sequencing used immunoSEQ multiplex PCR; TCRdb keeps in-frame clones, though not all of them. The table lists about 140,000 clones, almost 80% of them singletons. The source material was PBMCs or T cells enriched from blood (not recorded which). These receptors all stem from a woman in her fifties or sixties who had recovered from COVID-19. CDR3s include the opening cysteine and the closing phenylalanine or tryptophan. The order of the fields is clone size, J gene, D gene, V gene, CDR3 protein, CDR3 DNA. The D gene is left open where the match is weak. Clone size is given for some rows only: seen once, a few or many times, or a class if the clone is expanded.

once,TRBJ1-5,-,TRBV10-3,CAISGLTDQPQHF,TGTGCCATCAGCGGACTGACGGATCAGCCCCAGCATTTT
few,TRBJ1-3,-,TRBV3-1/TRBV3-2,CASSRAPSGNTIYF,TGTGCCAGCAGCCGGGCCCCCTCTGGAAACACCATATATTTT
-,TRBJ1-5,-,TRBV6-5,CASSYSAGQPQHF,TGTGCCAGCAGTTACTCGGCGGGGCAGCCCCAGCATTTT
-,TRBJ2-2,TRBD1,TRBV27,CASSLWDRAAGGELFF,TGTGCCAGCAGTTTATGGGACAGGGCAGCTGGCGGGGAGCTGTTTTTT
once,TRBJ2-7,TRBD2,TRBV7-3,CASSSGLAGVSSYEQYF,TGTGCCAGCAGCTCGGGACTAGCGGGGGTGAGCTCCTACGAGCAGTACTTC
-,TRBJ1-5,TRBD1,TRBV6-5,CASRQGAGQPQHF,TGTGCCAGCAGGCAGGGGGCCGGTCAGCCCCAGCATTTT
few,TRBJ2-3,TRBD1,TRBV5-5,CASSSGTGADTQYF,TGTGCCAGCAGCTCCGGGACAGGGGCAGATACGCAGTATTTT
-,TRBJ2-7,-,TRBV11-3,CASRRDRVAVEQYF,TGTGCCAGCAGACGAGACCGGGTAGCCGTCGAGCAGTACTTC
-,TRBJ2-7,TRBD1,TRBV27,CASSLSGQGTRGREQYF,TGTGCCAGCAGTTTATCCGGACAGGGAACGAGGGGGCGCGAGCAGTACTTC
many,TRBJ2-7,-,TRBV28,CASRGTGDYEQYF,TGTGCCAGCCGCGGGACTGGGGACTACGAGCAGTACTTC
once,TRBJ2-7,-,TRBV7-9,CASSPQGGQEEQYF,TGTGCCAGCAGCCCCCAGGGGGGACAAGAGGAGCAGTACTTC
-,TRBJ1-2,-,TRBV14,CASSPGTNYGYTF,TGTGCCAGCAGCCCAGGGACTAACTATGGCTACACCTTC
-,TRBJ2-7,TRBD2,TRBV9,CASSVTSEPSYEQYF,TGTGCCAGCAGCGTAACTAGCGAGCCCTCTTACGAGCAGTACTTC
-,TRBJ2-7,-,TRBV4-1,CASSQDSAREREQYF,TGCGCCAGCAGCCAAGACAGTGCCCGGGAGAGAGAGCAGTACTTC
-,TRBJ2-5,-,TRBV3-1/TRBV3-2,CASSQDSPETQYF,TGTGCCAGCAGCCAAGACAGTCCAGAGACCCAGTACTTC
-,TRBJ1-2,-,TRBV7-9,CASSKTEFYGYTF,TGTGCCAGCAGCAAAACGGAGTTCTATGGCTACACCTTC
-,TRBJ1-4,TRBD1,TRBV20-1,CSGDSNEKLFF,TGCAGTGGGGACAGTAATGAAAAACTGTTTTTT
-,TRBJ2-3,TRBD2,TRBV10-2,CASRHLLAGGDTQYF,TGCGCCAGCAGGCACTTACTAGCGGGAGGGGATACGCAGTATTTT
-,TRBJ2-7,-,TRBV19,CASSGGPLGEQYF,TGTGCCAGTAGCGGGGGACCCCTCGGCGAGCAGTACTTC
-,TRBJ1-5,-,TRBV5-6,CASSSTQQRNQPQHF,TGTGCCAGCAGCTCGACTCAGCAACGCAATCAGCCCCAGCATTTT
-,TRBJ2-1,-,TRBV28,CASSFLRRGDHNEQFF,TGTGCCAGCAGTTTCTTGCGGCGCGGGGACCACAATGAGCAGTTCTTC
-,TRBJ2-2,-,TRBV28,CASTSETRSTGELFF,TGTGCCAGCACGTCCGAGACTAGGAGCACCGGGGAGCTGTTTTTT
-,TRBJ2-1,TRBD1,TRBV6-5,CASKVQGANEQFF,TGTGCCAGCAAGGTACAGGGGGCAAATGAGCAGTTCTTC
-,TRBJ1-5,-,TRBV7-9,CASSLAAGGKPQHF,TGTGCCAGCAGCTTAGCGGCCGGGGGGAAGCCCCAGCATTTT
-,TRBJ1-4,TRBD1,TRBV4-1,CASSQSGDRGVNEKLFF,TGCGCCAGCAGCCAAAGTGGGGACAGGGGCGTTAATGAAAAACTGTTTTTT
once,TRBJ1-3,-,TRBV19,CASMAGPSGNTIYF,TGTGCCAGTATGGCAGGGCCCTCTGGAAACACCATATATTTT
-,TRBJ1-2,-,TRBV4-1,CASSQDRREGVVYGYTF,TGCGCCAGCAGCCAAGATCGGCGGGAGGGGGTTGTTTATGGCTACACCTTC
-,TRBJ1-2,TRBD1,TRBV2,CASSKGQGGLYGYTF,TGTGCCAGCAGCAAGGGACAGGGAGGGCTCTATGGCTACACCTTC
-,TRBJ2-5,-,TRBV24-1,CATSDRTRVSRETQYF,TGTGCCACCAGTGACCGCACCAGGGTCTCTAGAGAGACCCAGTACTTC
few,TRBJ2-1,-,TRBV5-1,CASSLEGGAAKEQFF,TGCGCCAGCAGCTTGGAAGGGGGGGCAGCTAAGGAGCAGTTCTTC
-,TRBJ1-4,TRBD1,TRBV3-1/TRBV3-2,CASSPGQGWEKLFF,TGTGCCAGCAGCCCGGGACAGGGTTGGGAAAAACTGTTTTTT
-,TRBJ1-4,TRBD1,TRBV10-2,CASKNRGGSNEKLFF,TGCGCCAGCAAAAACAGGGGAGGATCTAATGAAAAACTGTTTTTT
-,TRBJ1-4,-,TRBV5-4,CASSPGGTNEKLFF,TGTGCCAGCAGTCCGGGGGGGACTAATGAAAAACTGTTTTTT
-,TRBJ2-2,TRBD1,TRBV5-1,CASSGTGTGELFF,TGCGCCAGCAGTGGGACAGGGACCGGGGAGCTGTTTTTT
-,TRBJ1-1,-,TRBV7-9,CASSSLTDSTEAFF,TGTGCCAGCAGCTCCCTCACTGATAGCACTGAAGCTTTCTTT
-,TRBJ1-6,-,TRBV5-6,CASSQRMASPLHF,TGTGCCAGCAGCCAGCGAATGGCTTCACCCCTCCACTTT
once,TRBJ1-1,-,TRBV24-1,CATSAVGPAEAFF,TGTGCCACCAGTGCGGTGGGGCCAGCTGAAGCTTTCTTT
-,TRBJ2-2,-,TRBV29-1,CSVEGQGKGDGELFF,TGCAGCGTTGAAGGGCAGGGCAAGGGGGACGGGGAGCTGTTTTTT
-,TRBJ1-2,TRBD1,TRBV28,CASSLRGHRGYTF,TGTGCCAGCAGCCTCAGGGGGCATCGTGGCTACACCTTC
-,TRBJ2-6,TRBD1,TRBV4-1,CASSQGQGFSGANVLTF,TGCGCCAGCAGCCAAGGACAGGGGTTCTCTGGGGCCAACGTCCTGACTTTC
-,TRBJ2-3,TRBD2,TRBV6-2/TRBV6-3,CASSLSGGVVDTQYF,TGTGCCAGCAGTCTTAGCGGGGGGGTAGTAGATACGCAGTATTTT
-,TRBJ1-3,-,TRBV11-3,CASSYHRVQGNTIYF,TGTGCCAGCAGCTACCACAGGGTTCAAGGAAACACCATATATTTT
-,TRBJ1-2,-,TRBV29-1,CSVKTEFYGYTF,TGCAGCGTAAAGACAGAATTCTATGGCTACACCTTC
-,TRBJ1-1,-,TRBV28,CASSAPPAGNTEAFF,TGTGCCAGCAGCGCTCCCCCAGCAGGGAACACTGAAGCTTTCTTT
-,TRBJ2-1,-,TRBV28,CASSLLTGWFEQFF,TGTGCCAGCAGTTTATTAACAGGGTGGTTCGAGCAGTTCTTC
-,TRBJ2-5,-,TRBV5-6,CASSFWTVRETQYF,TGTGCCAGCAGCTTCTGGACAGTAAGAGAGACCCAGTACTTC
-,TRBJ2-5,-,TRBV5-4,CASSLSVGSGETQYF,TGTGCCAGCAGCTTGTCGGTAGGGTCGGGGGAGACCCAGTACTTC
-,TRBJ2-7,-,TRBV6-5,CASRGGYEQYF,TGTGCCAGCAGAGGAGGCTACGAGCAGTACTTC
-,TRBJ2-5,TRBD1,TRBV19,CASSIGVQGATKTQYF,TGTGCCAGTAGTATAGGGGTACAGGGGGCAACGAAGACCCAGTACTTC
-,TRBJ1-3,TRBD1,TRBV5-5,CASSLDRGPGNTIYF,TGTGCCAGCAGCTTGGACAGGGGGCCTGGAAACACCATATATTTT